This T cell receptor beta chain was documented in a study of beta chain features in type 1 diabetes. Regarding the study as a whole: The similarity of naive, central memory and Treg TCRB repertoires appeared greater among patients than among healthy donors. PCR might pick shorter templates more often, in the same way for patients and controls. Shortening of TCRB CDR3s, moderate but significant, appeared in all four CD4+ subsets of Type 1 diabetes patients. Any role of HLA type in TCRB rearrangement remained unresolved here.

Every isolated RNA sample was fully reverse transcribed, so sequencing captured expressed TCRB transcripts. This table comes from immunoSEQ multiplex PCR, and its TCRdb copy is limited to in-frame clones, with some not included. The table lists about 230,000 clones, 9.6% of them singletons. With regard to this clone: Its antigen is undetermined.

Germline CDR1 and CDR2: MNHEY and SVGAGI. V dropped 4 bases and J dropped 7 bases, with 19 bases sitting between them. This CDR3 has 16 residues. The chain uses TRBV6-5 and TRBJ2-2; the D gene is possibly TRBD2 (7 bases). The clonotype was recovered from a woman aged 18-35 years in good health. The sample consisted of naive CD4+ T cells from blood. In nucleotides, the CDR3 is TGTGCCAGCAGTTCCCTCCTCGGGGGGCGAAGCGGGGAGCTGTTTTTT. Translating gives CASSSLLGGRSGELFF.